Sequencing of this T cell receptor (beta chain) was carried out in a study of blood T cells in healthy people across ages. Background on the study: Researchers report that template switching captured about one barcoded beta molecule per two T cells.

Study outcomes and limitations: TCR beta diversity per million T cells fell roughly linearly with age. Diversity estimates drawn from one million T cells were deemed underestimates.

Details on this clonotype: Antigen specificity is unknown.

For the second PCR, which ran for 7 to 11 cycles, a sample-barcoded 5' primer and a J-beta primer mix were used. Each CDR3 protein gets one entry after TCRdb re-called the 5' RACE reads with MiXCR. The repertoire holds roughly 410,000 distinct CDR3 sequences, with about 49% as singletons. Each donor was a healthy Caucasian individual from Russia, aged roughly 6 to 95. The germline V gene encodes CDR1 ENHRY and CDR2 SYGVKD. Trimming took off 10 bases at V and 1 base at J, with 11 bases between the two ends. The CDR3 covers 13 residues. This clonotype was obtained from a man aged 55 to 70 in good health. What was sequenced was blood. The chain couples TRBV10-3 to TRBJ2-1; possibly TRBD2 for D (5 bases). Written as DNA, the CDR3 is TGTGCCACCGAGGAGGTTTCCTACAATGAGCAGTTCTTC. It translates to CATEEVSYNEQFF.